The clone carrying this TCR beta chain has more than one count but fewer than ten. This record comes from a study of blood T cell repertoires in COVID-19. Across the study: Sites in the United States, Italy and Spain provided acute and convalescent COVID-19 samples. Sample material is recorded as cDNA or gDNA derived from T cells, B-cell-depleted T cells, or PBMCs.

Authors' methods: Reference gene primer amplification gave nucleated cell count estimates. Measured with immunoSEQ multiplex PCR; TCRdb has only the in-frame clones, and not every one. V, J and clone size are those of that table, while D and trimming were read from the DNA. This sample yields tens of thousands of clones, of which about 80% are seen a single time; roughly half belongs to the top ten. The CDR3 has 12 residues. Germline loops: CDR1 SNHLY, CDR2 FYNNEI. Sequences were obtained from peripheral blood. This receptor was taken from an elderly woman with acute or convalescent COVID-19. The chain couples TRBV2 to TRBJ1-1; D gene ambiguous. CDR3: CAHGGLNTEAFF. CDR3 sequence (DNA): TGTGCTCACGGCGGATTGAACACTGAAGCTTTCTTT.